This T cell receptor beta chain comes out of a study of cytomegalovirus exposure and HLA in healthy donors. General observations from the study: Later work found most CMV-associated TCR beta chains apparently HLA-restricted.

A word on this clone: Its antigen is still unknown.

The CDR3 runs to 12 residues. CDR1 is SNHLY and CDR2 is FYNNEI in the germline V gene. Trimming left V 6 bases short and J 1 base short, with 6 bases between. PCR involved 60 Vbeta and 13 Jbeta primers. The method was immunoSEQ multiplex PCR; TCRdb's version includes in-frame clones alone and lacks a portion of them. The profile covers some 130,000 clones, with approximately 71% appearing a single time and 2% to 2.5% taken by the ten largest. The clonotype comes from a young man in good health and CMV-seronegative. The sample taken for sequencing was PBMCs. V and J are TRBV2 and TRBJ1-2; D call uncertain. This CDR3 reads CASRTDNYGYTF. CDR3 coding DNA: TGTGCCAGCAGAACTGATAACTATGGCTACACCTTC. The full variable domain, rest sourced from reference TRBV2 and TRBJ1-2, is EPEVTQTPSHQVTQMGQEVILRCVPISNHLYFYWYRQILGQKVEFLVSFYNNEISEKSEIFDDQFSVERPDGSNFTLKIRSTKLEDSAMYFCASRTDNYGYTFGSGTRLTVV.